The 27 T cell receptor beta chains listed next were all sequenced from one sample in a study of read filtering for tumor transcriptome and immune sequencing. Molecular barcoded adaptors covering alpha/delta and beta/gamma chains were used on about 0.4 ug RNA. TCRdb called the reads again in MiXCR, with one record for every CDR3 protein. This sample has around 58,000 distinct CDR3 sequences, with more than 11% found just once. The sample taken for sequencing was a population of CD138-negative cells sorted from bone marrow. The source is a donor aged 40 or over with multiple myeloma.

The rearrangement uses TRBV20-1 and TRBJ2-3; 8 nucleotides align to TRBD2. The V and J ends lost 1 base and 2 bases, in that order; junction bases with no gene match: 14. Per the germline V gene, CDR1 is DFQATT and CDR2 is SNEGSKA (reference sequence). This CDR3 region has 18 residues. CDR3 sequence (DNA): TGCAGTGCTAGAGGGGGAATGTTTCAGCGGGAGTACACAGATACGCAGTATTTT. Translated: CSARGGMFQREYTDTQYF.

As concerns this clonotype: This is likely a read error, given that the CDR3 carries no conserved phenylalanine or tryptophan at its end. V and J are TRBV3-1 and TRBJ1-5; 7 bases agree with TRBD1. The CDR3 has 15 residues. Germline loops: CDR1 LGHDT, CDR2 YNNKEL (reference sequence). With V trimmed by 4 bases and J by 2 bases, 5 bases remained unmatched. The DNA of the CDR3 is TGTGCCAGCAGCCCGGGAGGGGGCGGCAATCAGCCCCAGCATTAT. It yields the protein CASSPGGGGNQPQHY.

This clonotype was observed a few times. The rearrangement links TRBV18 to TRBJ1-1; D is undetermined. This CDR3 has 14 residues. CDR1 is KGHSH, CDR2 LQKENI, per germline. V was trimmed by 4 bases and J by 0 bases, leaving 9 bases between them. For the CDR3, the DNA is TGTGCCAGCTCACTTAACAGCATGAACACTGAAGCTTTCTTT. Its translation is CASSLNSMNTEAFF.

This clonotype turned up a few times. The rearrangement joins TRBV11-2 to TRBJ2-6; 7 nucleotides match TRBD2. Per the germline V gene, CDR1 is SGHAT and CDR2 is FQNNGV. After removal of 6 bases from V and 0 bases from J, the junction contained 17 bases not matched to a gene. The CDR3 runs 20 residues. Here the CDR3 reads CASRFPRSLADGSGANVLTF. The CDR3 DNA reads TGTGCCAGCAGATTCCCTAGAAGCCTAGCGGATGGCTCTGGGGCCAACGTCCTGACTTTC.

This clonotype was observed many times. CDR3 residues: CASSPTGTSGSRQYF. The CDR3 DNA follows: TGTGCCAGCAGCCCCACCGGGACTAGCGGGAGCAGGCAGTATTTT. This chain connects TRBV7-3 to TRBJ2-3, with 14 bases matching TRBD2. The length of the CDR3 is 15 residues. V dropped 5 bases and J dropped 11; count of bases not matched to a gene: 9. Germline lookup yields CDR1 SGHTA and CDR2 FQGTGA.

This clonotype was seen repeatedly, ten times or more. The chain recombines TRBV6-1 with TRBJ1-2; 7 positions match TRBD1. The V gene's germline CDR1 is MNHNS and CDR2 SASEGT. CDR3 size: 14 residues. V was clipped by 6 bases and J by 6 bases; unmatched bases: 10. DNA of the CDR3: TGTGCCAGCAGAACAGGGGCTAGGCTGGATGGCTACACCTTC. Residues: CASRTGARLDGYTF.

This clonotype was picked up many times. J is TRBJ2-1 and V is TRBV29-1; TRBD2 matches at 11 bases. Per the germline V gene, CDR1 is SQVTM and CDR2 is ANQGSEA. V was clipped by 4 bases and J by 1 base; unmatched bases: 3. The CDR3 spans 15 residues. For the CDR3, the DNA is TGCAGCGTTGGGATAGCGGGAGGGTCCTACAATGAGCAGTTCTTC. This encodes CSVGIAGGSYNEQFF.

This clonotype was seen at least ten times. The chain uses TRBV28 and TRBJ2-3, with D perhaps matching TRBD1 (5 bases). Trimming cost V 8 bases and J 2 bases, with 17 bases left between them. The CDR3 sequence is 15 residues long. In germline, CDR1 is MDHEN, CDR2 SYDVKM. CDR3 protein: CASLRGRAFTDTQYF. CDR3 nucleotide sequence: TGTGCCAGCCTTCGCGGCAGGGCCTTCACAGATACGCAGTATTTT.

Many counts were recorded for this clonotype. V usage is TRBV28 and J usage is TRBJ1-6; TRBD1 matches at 8 bases. This CDR3 has 14 residues. Germline CDR1 is MDHEN and CDR2 is SYDVKM. V gave up 2 bases and J gave up 9 bases; unmatched junction bases: 3. As DNA, the CDR3 is TGTGCCAGCAGTTTAACAGGGGGGGCTTCACCCCTCCACTTT. Translating it yields CASSLTGGASPLHF.

This clonotype occurred many times. The chain carries TRBV4-3 and TRBJ2-1; 9 bases fit TRBD2. CDR3 length: 15 amino acids. V was clipped by 0 bases and J by 7 bases; unmatched bases: 4. The germline gives CDR1 LGHNA, CDR2 YSLEER. The CDR3 region is CASSQDRTSENEQFF. The DNA of the CDR3 is TGCGCCAGCAGCCAAGACCGGACTAGCGAAAATGAGCAGTTCTTC.

Worth noting for this clonotype: This clone may be a read error of a much larger clone one base away. The chain employs TRBV20-1 and TRBJ1-2; no firm D call. Germline-derived CDR1 and CDR2 are DFQATT and SNEGSKA (reference sequence). CDR3 size: 13 residues. The V gene lost 1 base and the J gene lost 11 bases, with 17 bases spanning the gap. CDR3 sequence: CSARVPLGIQYTF. CDR3 coding DNA: TGCAGTGCTAGAGTTCCCCTAGGCATACAATACACCTTC.

This clonotype was observed at least ten times. J is TRBJ2-3 and V is TRBV9; no clear D. Deletions cut 0 bases from V and 5 bases from J, with 4 bases between. CDR1 SGDLS and CDR2 YYNGEE come from the germline V gene. This CDR3 is built from 12 residues. CDR3 bases: TGTGCCAGCAGCGTAGTAGGAGATACGCAGTATTTT. Its translation: CASSVVGDTQYF.

The chain uses TRBV20-1 and TRBJ2-1; 8 bases align to TRBD2. V dropped 6 bases and J dropped 6; count of bases not matched to a gene: 13. This CDR3 spans 15 amino acids. From germline, CDR1 is DFQATT and CDR2 SNEGSKA (reference sequence). This CDR3 is CSAPPGGPPSNEQFF. The CDR3 region has the DNA TGCAGTGCCCCGCCGGGGGGGCCACCATCCAATGAGCAGTTCTTC.

A word on this clonotype: This may stem from a read error, because a much larger clone lies one nucleotide away. The rearrangement joins TRBV29-1 to TRBJ2-7, with D possibly TRBD2 on 6 matching bases. This CDR3 region has 16 residues. In germline, CDR1 is SQVTM, CDR2 ANQGSEA. Trimming pared 4 bases from V and 0 bases from J, leaving 19 bases between. The CDR3 DNA reads as TGCAGCGTTGGGACCATGGGGACTCAGGGCTCCTACGAGCAGTACTTC. Translation gives CSVGTMGTQGSYEQYF.

The sample holds many counts of this clonotype. The genes are TRBV10-3 and TRBJ1-1; D gene unclear. Trimming stripped 8 bases from V and 2 bases from J, with 15 bases between. Looked up from germline, CDR1 is ENHRY and CDR2 is SYGVKD. This CDR3 region has 14 residues. CDR3 bases: TGTGCCATCCGCAAAGGGCCAGAAAACACTGAAGCTTTCTTT. This gives the protein CAIRKGPENTEAFF.

Many counts were recorded for this clonotype. The V and J genes are TRBV29-1 and TRBJ1-1; TRBD1 matches at 7 bases. V shed 3 bases and J 0 bases; nucleotides not matched to a gene: 1. Germline CDR1 is SQVTM and CDR2 is ANQGSEA. The CDR3 runs 13 residues. Here the CDR3 DNA reads TGCAGCGTTGACCAGGGGGTGAACACTGAAGCTTTCTTT. Translation: CSVDQGVNTEAFF. Complete variable domain (other parts from reference TRBV29-1 and TRBJ1-1): SAVISQKPSRDICQRGTSLTIQCQVDSQVTMMFWYRQQPGQSLTLIATANQGSEATYESGFVIDKFPISRPNLTFSTLTVSNMSPEDSSIYLCSVDQGVNTEAFFGQGTRLTVV.

This clonotype was recorded many times. The V and J genes are TRBV20-1 and TRBJ2-2; D gene ambiguous. The CDR3 is 13 amino acids. Germline loops: CDR1 DFQATT, CDR2 SNEGSKA (reference sequence). The ends were cut back, 2 bases at V and 1 base at J, with 5 bases in the middle. This CDR3 is CSARPENTGELFF. The CDR3 DNA follows: TGCAGTGCTAGACCCGAGAACACCGGGGAGCTGTTTTTT.

The gene calls are TRBV28 and TRBJ2-7; TRBD2 aligns across 14 bases. CDR1 and CDR2 from the germline V gene are MDHEN and SYDVKM. This CDR3 spans 19 amino acids. V gave up 5 bases and J gave up 5 bases; unmatched junction bases: 17. CDR3 region: CASSARLAGGNLFGNEQYF. The DNA of the CDR3 is TGTGCCAGCAGTGCCAGACTAGCGGGAGGGAATTTGTTTGGAAACGAGCAGTACTTC. The full variable domain, rest sourced from reference TRBV28 and TRBJ2-7, is DVKVTQSSRYLVKRTGEKVFLECVQDMDHENMFWYRQDPGLGLRLIYFSYDVKMKEKGDIPEGYSVSREKKERFSLILESASTNQTSMYLCASSARLAGGNLFGNEQYFGPGTRLTVT.

V and J are TRBV28 and TRBJ2-5; possible D gene TRBD2, 5 bases. The CDR3 totals 13 residues. The germline V and J ends were trimmed by 2 bases and 4 bases, with 8 bases remaining between them. Per germline, CDR1 MDHEN and CDR2 SYDVKM. The CDR3 here is CASSLEGRETQYF. In nucleotides, the CDR3 is TGTGCCAGCAGTTTAGAGGGCAGAGAGACCCAGTACTTC.

The table lists this clonotype with a count of one. The chain uses TRBV20-1 and TRBJ2-7; TRBD1 aligns across 7 bases. The CDR3 contains 13 residues. V was clipped by 5 bases and J by 2 bases; unmatched bases: 6. Germline CDR1 is DFQATT and CDR2 is SNEGSKA (reference sequence). The CDR3 coding sequence is TGCAGTGCTGTGGGACAGCTCGCCTACGAGCAGTACTTC. Translation gives CSAVGQLAYEQYF.

The gene calls are TRBV30 and TRBJ2-2; no firm D call. Trimming cost V 5 bases and J 8 bases, with 9 bases left between them. Germline loops: CDR1 GTSNPN, CDR2 SVGIG (reference sequence). The CDR3 runs 11 residues. In DNA form, the CDR3 reads TGTGCCTGGGCAGGCTGGGGGGAGCTGTTTTTT. Translated: CAWAGWGELFF.

J is TRBJ2-2 and V is TRBV12-3 or TRBV12-4; the D is unclear. The CDR3 totals 11 residues. Deletions cut 5 bases from V and 8 bases from J, with 6 bases between. Written as DNA, the CDR3 is TGTGCCAGCAGTATAAGAGGGGAGCTGTTTTTT. Protein product: CASSIRGELFF.

There are many counts of this clonotype. Its ends do not fully match the called genes, so a read error is possible. The chain joins TRBV12-3 or TRBV12-4 to TRBJ2-2; the D gene is possibly TRBD2 (6 bases). The CDR3 spans 15 residues. CDR3 in DNA: TGTGCCAGCAGACCCAGGGCGCCAGCGGGCGGGGAGCTGGTTTTT. Residues: CASRPRAPAGGELVF.

This clonotype was detected ten times or more. The chain joins TRBV6-5 to TRBJ1-1, with D possibly TRBD1 on 5 matching bases. Trimming removed 6 bases from V and 7 bases from J, with 12 bases in between. Per the germline V gene, CDR1 is MNHEY and CDR2 is SVGAGI. This CDR3 region has 12 residues. The CDR3 here is CASSAGTIEAFF. The DNA of the CDR3 is TGTGCCAGCAGCGCAGGGACCATTGAAGCTTTCTTT.

This clonotype showed up many times. V is TRBV28 and J is TRBJ2-3; D possibly corresponds to TRBD2 (5 bases). V lost 5 bases and J 4 bases, leaving 19 bases between the germline ends. This CDR3 region has 16 residues. Germline CDR1 MDHEN, CDR2 SYDVKM. CDR3: CASSPSSLGTSDTQYF. The CDR3 bases are TGTGCCAGCAGTCCGTCTAGCTTGGGAACGTCAGATACGCAGTATTTT. Complete variable domain (other parts from reference TRBV28 and TRBJ2-3): DVKVTQSSRYLVKRTGEKVFLECVQDMDHENMFWYRQDPGLGLRLIYFSYDVKMKEKGDIPEGYSVSREKKERFSLILESASTNQTSMYLCASSPSSLGTSDTQYFGPGTRLTVL.

This clonotype was recorded at least ten times. The CDR3 DNA reads as TGTGCCAGCGCATCGGACAGGGCAAATCAGCCCCAGCATTTT. Amino acids: CASASDRANQPQHF. The V and J genes are TRBV28 and TRBJ1-5, with 8 bases matching TRBD1. The trim removed 8 bases at V and 4 bases at J, leaving 7 bases unmatched. The CDR3 totals 14 residues. Looked up from germline, CDR1 is MDHEN and CDR2 is SYDVKM. The full variable domain, with the rest looked up from reference TRBV28 and TRBJ1-5, is DVKVTQSSRYLVKRTGEKVFLECVQDMDHENMFWYRQDPGLGLRLIYFSYDVKMKEKGDIPEGYSVSREKKERFSLILESASTNQTSMYLCASASDRANQPQHFGDGTRLSIL.

Details on this clonotype: This sequence may be a read error, since a much larger clone differs from it by one base. This chain's CDR3 is CARSDGTGDYGYTF. The CDR3 coding sequence is TGTGCCAGGAGTGACGGGACAGGAGACTATGGCTACACCTTC. The chain has TRBV2 and TRBJ1-2; TRBD1 agrees at 8 bases. CDR3 length: 14 amino acids. CDR1 is SNHLY and CDR2 is FYNNEI in the germline V gene.